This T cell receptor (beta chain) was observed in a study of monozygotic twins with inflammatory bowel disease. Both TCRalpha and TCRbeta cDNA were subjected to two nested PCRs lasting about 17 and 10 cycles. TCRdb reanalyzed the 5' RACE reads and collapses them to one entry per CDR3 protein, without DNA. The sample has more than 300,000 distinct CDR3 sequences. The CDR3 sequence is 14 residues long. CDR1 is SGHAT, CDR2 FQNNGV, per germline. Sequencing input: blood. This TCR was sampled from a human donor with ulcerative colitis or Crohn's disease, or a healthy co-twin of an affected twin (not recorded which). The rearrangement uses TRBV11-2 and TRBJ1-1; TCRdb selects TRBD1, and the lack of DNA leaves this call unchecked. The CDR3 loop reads CASSLEVGGSEAFF.